Below, one T cell receptor beta chain is given with its context. Sequenced by immunoSEQ multiplex PCR; TCRdb stores in-frame clones only, minus some. The sample yields around 50,000 clones, around nine tenths seen once. The source of the sample is a study of T cell changes during pregnancy in multiple sclerosis. The source of this sequence is a human donor whose cells served as feeder cells for cultures in a pregnancy study. The material sequenced was peripheral blood from another person, used as feeder cells.

The CDR3 loop reads CASSAGEDEKLFF. CDR3 sequence (DNA): TGTGCCAGCAGCGCAGGGGAGGATGAAAAACTGTTTTTT. This chain links TRBV11-3 with TRBJ1-4, with D possibly TRBD1 on 6 matching bases. V was clipped by 5 bases and J by 6 bases, with 10 bases between them. CDR1 is SGHNT and CDR2 is YENEEA in the germline V gene. The CDR3 is 13 residues long.